The clone carrying this T cell receptor (beta chain) has ten or more counts. 5'RACE employing 10-nucleotide random UMIs yielded the cDNA. From 15-18 subjects, over 200 million TCR-beta sequences were obtained in each sequencing run. One entry per CDR3 protein, called by TCRdb with MiXCR from the 5' RACE reads. The table shows about 43,000 distinct CDR3 sequences, with roughly an eighth occurring only once. Healthy controls were blood bank volunteers in Maryland, USA. The data derive from a study of neurological immune-mediated disorders. The CDR3 spans 15 residues. The V end was cut by 4 bases, the J end by 3 bases, with 16 bases between. Germline CDR1 and CDR2: LGHDT and YNNKEL (reference sequence).

Sequencing used PBMCs. This clonotype was sampled from a female donor in good health. The V call is TRBV3-1, the J call TRBJ2-7; tentative D call: TRBD1 (6 bases). The CDR3 region has the DNA TGTGCCAGCAGCCGGGATCTGGACAGACACTACGAGCAGTACTTC. This encodes CASSRDLDRHYEQYF.